These 28 T cell receptor beta chains were sequenced from one sample in a study of T cells in Graves' hyperthyroidism and ophthalmopathy. Regions amplified from RNA transcripts were the TCR beta CDR3 regions. HTBI primers were employed in a first-round RT-PCR of the TCR CDR3. Each CDR3 protein is one row after TCRdb ran MiXCR on the multiplex PCR reads. The sample has roughly 170,000 distinct CDR3 sequences, about a tenth seen once. Sequencing was done on a sample of blood. Every receptor here comes from a woman between 18 and 29 years old with Graves' hyperthyroidism that later progressed to Graves' ophthalmopathy.

This chain connects TRBV7-3 to TRBJ2-5, with 10 bases that match TRBD2. Germline V gene data show CDR1 as SGHTA and CDR2 as FQGTGA. The CDR3 loop spans 17 amino acids. The J segment lost 3 bases and the V segment lost 5 bases, leaving 12 bases of the junction unmatched. The CDR3 nucleotides are TGTGCCAGCAGCGCCCAACTAGCGGGAACGCTAGAAGAGACCCAGTACTTC. Translation gives CASSAQLAGTLEETQYF. The entire variable domain, with the rest obtained from reference TRBV7-3 and TRBJ2-5, is as follows: GAGVSQTPSNKVTEKGKYVELRCDPISGHTALYWYRQSLGQGPEFLIYFQGTGAADDSGLPNDRFFAVRPEGSVSTLKIQRTERGDSAVYLCASSAQLAGTLEETQYFGPGTRLLVL.

The chain couples TRBV11-2 to TRBJ2-5, with 10 nucleotides matching TRBD2. The CDR3 runs to 17 residues. Germline V gives CDR1 SGHAT, CDR2 FQNNGV. The V gene end was trimmed by 2 bases and the J gene end by 0 bases; junction bases not matched to a gene: 6. CDR3 residues: CASSLFGAGGDQETQYF. DNA for the CDR3: TGTGCCAGCAGCTTATTTGGAGCGGGAGGGGACCAAGAGACCCAGTACTTC.

The chain joins TRBV19 to TRBJ2-2; D is ambiguous. From germline, CDR1 is LNHDA and CDR2 SQIVND (reference sequence). V was shortened by 4 bases and J by 6 bases, with 9 bases between the two germline ends. The CDR3 length is 13 residues. Here the CDR3 DNA reads TGTGCCAGTAGTACGACTCCCGCCGGGGAGCTGTTTTTT. Translation: CASSTTPAGELFF.

The chain combines TRBV9 with TRBJ2-7; D unclear. From germline, CDR1 is SGDLS and CDR2 YYNGEE. The CDR3 covers 13 residues. V lost 0 bases, J lost 4 bases, and 8 bases lay in between. CDR3 amino acids: CASSVEFGYEQYF. The CDR3 DNA reads as TGTGCCAGCAGCGTAGAGTTTGGTTACGAGCAGTACTTC.

This clonotype was seen ten or more times. The genes are TRBV5-1 and TRBJ1-1; D gene uncertain. The CDR3 totals 13 residues. The V end was cut by 6 bases, the J end by 0 bases, with 9 bases between. Germline CDR1 reads SGHRS; CDR2 reads YFSETQ. The CDR3 DNA is TGCGCCAGCAAGGAGAACATGAACACTGAAGCTTTCTTT. Protein sequence: CASKENMNTEAFF. The full variable domain, rest sourced from reference TRBV5-1 and TRBJ1-1, is KAGVTQTPRYLIKTRGQQVTLSCSPISGHRSVSWYQQTPGQGLQFLFEYFSETQRNKGNFPGRFSGRQFSNSRSEMNVSTLELGDSALYLCASKENMNTEAFFGQGTRLTVV.

This clonotype occurred many times. The J gene is TRBJ2-1, the V gene TRBV5-1, with 8 bases aligning to TRBD2. CDR1 and CDR2 from the germline V gene are SGHRS and YFSETQ. The V and J ends lost 4 bases and 5 bases, in that order; junction bases with no gene match: 8. The CDR3 has 15 residues. CDR3 in DNA: TGCGCCAGCAGCCCGAATAGCGGGATCAACAATGAGCAGTTCTTC. Translation: CASSPNSGINNEQFF.

The gene calls are TRBV11-3 and TRBJ2-1; D might be TRBD1 (6 bases). The V end lost 0 bases, the J end lost 5 bases, and 14 bases lay between the germline ends. Germline CDR1 reads SGHNT; CDR2 reads YENEEA. The CDR3 contains 16 residues. The CDR3 region has the DNA TGTGCCAGCAGCTTAGATGGGGGCGCAGGGGACAATGAGCAGTTCTTC. This codes for CASSLDGGAGDNEQFF.

This clonotype was counted ten times or more. The chain combines TRBV6-1 with TRBJ2-5, with TRBD1 matching 11 bases. CDR1 MNHNS and CDR2 SASEGT come from the germline V gene. This CDR3 region has 15 residues. Trimming removed 5 bases from V and 3 bases from J; junction bases left unmatched: 5. CDR3 amino acids: CASSPGQGGKETQYF. CDR3 nucleotides: TGTGCCAGCAGTCCGGGACAGGGGGGGAAAGAGACCCAGTACTTC.

The V call is TRBV13, the J call TRBJ2-5, with D maybe TRBD2 (7 bases). The CDR3 is 15 residues long. V was clipped by 0 bases and J by 5 bases, with 13 bases between them. Per the germline V gene, CDR1 is PRHDT and CDR2 is FYEKMQ (reference sequence). This chain's CDR3 is CASSLGRGGLETQYF. CDR3 coding DNA: TGTGCCAGCAGCTTAGGGAGGGGGGGCTTGGAGACCCAGTACTTC.

This clonotype appeared many times. V is TRBV7-9 and J is TRBJ1-4, with unresolved D. The CDR3 loop spans 13 amino acids. Trimming removed 1 base from V and 8 bases from J, with 8 bases in between. Germline values: CDR1 SEHNR, CDR2 FQNEAQ (reference sequence). The CDR3 DNA follows: TGTGCCAGCAGCTTAGTGAGGGCCGAAAAACTGTTTTTT. Residues: CASSLVRAEKLFF.

At least ten counts were recorded for this clonotype. The chain joins TRBV30 to TRBJ2-1, with D possibly matching TRBD1 (5 bases). Germline V gives CDR1 GTSNPN, CDR2 SVGIG (reference sequence). The ends were cut back, 0 bases at V and 10 bases at J, with 13 bases in the middle. The CDR3 length is 13 residues. The DNA for the CDR3 is TGTGCCTGGAGTGTACTAAGGGGTCGGGAGCAGTTCTTC. This gives the protein CAWSVLRGREQFF.

This clonotype has a handful of counts. This chain links TRBV28 with TRBJ1-3; 8 bases fit TRBD1. V lost 6 bases, J lost 8 bases, and 12 bases stayed unmatched. The CDR3 loop spans 15 amino acids. The germline CDR1 and CDR2 sequences are MDHEN and SYDVKM. The CDR3: CASSPTAMDRDTIYF. CDR3 nucleotide sequence: TGTGCCAGCAGCCCCACTGCCATGGACAGGGACACCATATATTTT.

This clonotype was found many times. The chain is built from TRBV29-1 and TRBJ2-2; no reliable D call. With 4 bases removed from V and 1 base from J, the gap between germline ends came to 7 bases. The CDR3 totals 13 residues. Germline CDR1 reads SQVTM; CDR2 reads ANQGSEA. This CDR3 reads CSVVSGNTGELFF. DNA for the CDR3: TGCAGCGTTGTATCCGGGAACACCGGGGAGCTGTTTTTT.

This clonotype was detected ten times or more. The V call is TRBV7-2, the J call TRBJ2-3; 7 bases agree with TRBD2. Per the germline V gene, CDR1 is SGHTA and CDR2 is FQGNSA. The CDR3 is 15 residues long. With 0 bases clipped from V and 6 bases from J, the junction kept 6 bases outside the gene matches. The chain's CDR3 is CASSLAGGPRDTQYF. DNA of the CDR3: TGTGCCAGCAGCTTAGCGGGAGGGCCACGGGATACGCAGTATTTT.

V usage is TRBV12-3 or TRBV12-4 and J usage is TRBJ2-5, with D perhaps matching TRBD2 (5 bases). The CDR3 sequence is 13 residues long. The V end was cut by 5 bases, the J end by 4 bases, with 11 bases between. CDR3 sequence reads: CASSQTGRETQYF. The CDR3 coding sequence is TGTGCCAGCAGTCAAACGGGGAGAGAGACCCAGTACTTC.

CDR3 bases: TGTGCCAGCAGCCGAGGGACAGGGGCCCGGAATAGCAATCAGCCCCAGCATTTT. It is translated as CASSRGTGARNSNQPQHF. The rearrangement links TRBV5-5 to TRBJ1-5; TRBD1 matches 10 bases. The CDR3 has 18 residues. The V and J ends lost 4 bases and 0 bases, in that order; junction bases with no gene match: 10. Per germline, CDR1 SGHKS and CDR2 YYEKEE (reference sequence).

Of note for this clonotype: A read error may be the cause here, since a much bigger clone is one base away. The chain couples TRBV24-1 to TRBJ2-2; D is possibly TRBD1 (6 bases). The CDR3 runs 17 residues. CDR1 is KGHDR, CDR2 SFDVKD, per germline. The CDR3 loop reads CAPSDARTATNTGELFF. CDR3 nucleotide sequence: TGTGCCCCCAGTGATGCAAGGACAGCTACGAACACCGGGGAGCTGTTTTTT.

This clonotype was picked up many times. This rearrangement joins TRBV6-1 to TRBJ2-3; 11 bases align to TRBD2. J lost 4 bases, V lost 5 bases, and 8 bases had no gene match. This CDR3 is built from 16 residues. CDR1 MNHNS and CDR2 SASEGT come from the germline V gene. The CDR3 sequence: CASSPPTSGRSDTQYF. For the CDR3, the DNA is TGTGCCAGCAGTCCCCCAACTAGCGGGAGATCAGATACGCAGTATTTT.

This clonotype was counted ten times or more. CDR3 sequence reads: CAWSAGQGSQPQHF. CDR3 in DNA: TGTGCCTGGAGTGCGGGACAGGGCTCCCAGCCCCAGCATTTT. The rearrangement joins TRBV30 to TRBJ1-5; 9 nucleotides agree with TRBD1. There are 14 residues in the CDR3. V was pared by 1 base and J by 7 bases, with 5 bases of the junction left unmatched. Germline values: CDR1 GTSNPN, CDR2 SVGIG (reference sequence).

As to this clonotype: A much larger clone differs from this one at a single base, so this may be a read error. The gene calls are TRBV7-3 and TRBJ2-7, with TRBD2 matching 8 bases. The CDR3 runs 14 residues. In germline, CDR1 is SGHTA, CDR2 FQGTGA. In DNA, the CDR3 is TGTGCCAGCGGCTTATCGGGGGGGCCCTACGAGCAGTACTTC. Protein sequence: CASGLSGGPYEQYF.

This clonotype was detected many times. The chain couples TRBV6-1 to TRBJ2-1; weak D call: TRBD1 (6 bases). The CDR3 spans 15 residues. V was trimmed by 6 bases and J by 2 bases, leaving 14 bases between them. Per germline, CDR1 MNHNS and CDR2 SASEGT. CDR3: CASSYGDRTYNEQFF. CDR3 coding DNA: TGTGCCAGCAGCTACGGTGACAGGACCTACAATGAGCAGTTCTTC.

This clonotype appeared many times. The chain has TRBV5-1 and TRBJ2-7; 15 bases line up with TRBD2. The CDR3 is 15 amino acids. J was trimmed by 5 bases and V by 4 bases; bases with no gene match: 4. CDR1 is SGHRS, CDR2 YFSETQ, per germline. Here the CDR3 reads CASSTGLAGGNEQYF. The DNA for the CDR3 is TGCGCCAGCAGCACCGGACTAGCGGGAGGGAACGAGCAGTACTTC.

This clonotype was seen repeatedly, ten times or more. V is TRBV15 and J is TRBJ2-1; tentatively, D is TRBD2 (6 bases). The V gene lost 2 bases and the J gene lost 5 bases, with 19 bases spanning the gap. The CDR3 is 17 amino acids. Germline values: CDR1 LNHNV, CDR2 YYDKDF (reference sequence). CDR3 region: CATSRPPGLKRDNEQFF. Written as DNA, the CDR3 is TGTGCCACCAGCAGACCGCCGGGACTCAAGAGAGACAATGAGCAGTTCTTC.

This clonotype was counted at least ten times. The J gene is TRBJ2-1, the V gene TRBV30, with D possibly matching TRBD2 (6 bases). From germline, CDR1 is GTSNPN and CDR2 SVGIG (reference sequence). Between the trimmed V and J ends, which lost 2 bases and 0 bases, there was a span of 11 bases. The length of the CDR3 is 15 residues. The CDR3 loop reads CAWSPAAGSYNEQFF. The DNA for the CDR3 is TGTGCCTGGAGTCCTGCAGCGGGCTCCTACAATGAGCAGTTCTTC.

At least ten counts were recorded for this clonotype. The chain joins TRBV6-6 to TRBJ2-1, with D tentatively TRBD1 (6 bases). The V end lost 0 bases, the J end lost 3 bases, and 6 bases lay between the germline ends. This CDR3 region has 14 residues. Germline lookup yields CDR1 MNHNY and CDR2 SVGAGI (reference sequence). CDR3 coding DNA: TGTGCCAGCAGTTACTCGGACAGCTACAATGAGCAGTTCTTC. Its translation: CASSYSDSYNEQFF.

This clonotype appeared many times. The chain joins TRBV29-1 to TRBJ2-5; D gene ambiguous. V lost 4 bases, J lost 4 bases, and 19 bases lay in between. Germline V gives CDR1 SQVTM, CDR2 ANQGSEA. The CDR3 sequence is 15 residues long. Here the CDR3 reads CSVVVAGYHRETQYF. In DNA, the CDR3 is TGCAGCGTTGTTGTTGCAGGATATCACAGAGAGACCCAGTACTTC.

Many counts were recorded for this clonotype. The chain is built from TRBV19 and TRBJ1-5, with D possibly being TRBD1 (5 bases). The CDR3 consists of 16 residues. Trimming removed 5 bases at V and 2 bases at J, with 16 bases between. In germline, CDR1 is LNHDA, CDR2 SQIVND (reference sequence). CDR3 sequence (DNA): TGTGCCAGTAGTGTCCAGGGAGGCGGTGGCAATCAGCCCCAGCATTTT. Its translation: CASSVQGGGGNQPQHF.

This clonotype was recorded many times. V usage is TRBV12-3 or TRBV12-4 and J usage is TRBJ1-3; TRBD1 aligns across 12 bases. J lost 1 base, V lost 4 bases, and 11 bases had no gene match. CDR3 size: 19 residues. CDR3 residues: CASSSGGTGGVWSGNTIYF. CDR3 nucleotide sequence: TGTGCCAGCAGTTCAGGCGGGACAGGGGGCGTTTGGTCTGGAAACACCATATATTTT.